The rows below give T cell receptor beta chains drawn from one sample of a study of PD-1 blockade in classical Hodgkin lymphoma. Data came from immunoSEQ multiplex PCR; TCRdb stores just in-frame clones and leaves some out. The table has 20,000 to 30,000 clones, about nine tenths seen once. The specimen was peripheral blood mononuclear cells (PBMCs), collected at baseline. These receptors all stem from a human donor with classical Hodgkin lymphoma. The CDR3 runs from the conserved cysteine through the conserved F or W. A D gene is named only where the DNA matches it firmly. Clone size is not always given. Where it is, it says once, few, many or a class for expanded clones.

J gene,clone size,D gene,V gene,CDR3 DNA,CDR3 protein
TRBJ2-3,.,.,TRBV7-9,TGTGCCAGCAGCAGGATGGAGGGGGCGCGGACAGATACGCAGTATTTT,CASSRMEGARTDTQYF
TRBJ2-2,.,.,TRBV11-1,TGTGCCAGCAGCCTAGAGGGCGTCCGCACCGGGGAGCTGTTTTTT,CASSLEGVRTGELFF
TRBJ2-1,.,TRBD1,TRBV6-4,TGTGCCAGCAGTTCCGGGACAGGACAAAACAATGAGCAGTTCTTC,CASSSGTGQNNEQFF
TRBJ1-5,.,.,TRBV4-2,TGTGCCAGCAGCCAAGAACCAGGGGATGTAGGCAATCAGCCCCAGCATTTT,CASSQEPGDVGNQPQHF
TRBJ1-6,.,TRBD1,TRBV6-5,TGTGCCAGCAGTTATTACAGGGGGTTCTATAATTCACCCCTCCACTTT,CASSYYRGFYNSPLHF
TRBJ2-2,.,.,TRBV6-5,TGTGCCAGCAGGACCTACGATCCGGACACCGGGGAGCTGTTTTTT,CASRTYDPDTGELFF
TRBJ2-2,.,TRBD1,TRBV4-1,TGCGCCAGCAGCCCACAGGGACAGGGATTTCCCGGGGAGCTGTTTTTT,CASSPQGQGFPGELFF
TRBJ1-1,.,.,TRBV5-1,TGCGCCAGCAGCTCCACCGGGGGGCGGAACACTGAAGCTTTCTTT,CASSSTGGRNTEAFF
TRBJ2-7,.,.,TRBV5-1,TGCGCCAGCAGCTTTAAAGGGTATATGGGAGAGCAGTACTTC,CASSFKGYMGEQYF
TRBJ1-4,.,.,TRBV6-6,TGTGCCAGCAGTCCCGAGGGGGCAACTAATGAAAAACTGTTTTTT,CASSPEGATNEKLFF
TRBJ1-4,.,.,TRBV28,TGTGCCAGCAGTATCCCCGGGGGAGGCCTTAATGAAAAACTGTTTTTT,CASSIPGGGLNEKLFF
TRBJ2-2,.,.,TRBV7-9,TGTGCCAGCAGCTTAGCAACAGGGCCCGGGGAGCTGTTTTTT,CASSLATGPGELFF
TRBJ2-5,few,.,TRBV19,TGTGCCAGTAGTGGGGGAGGGGGGACCCAGTACTTC,CASSGGGGTQYF
TRBJ1-5,.,.,TRBV6-6,TGTGCCAGCAGTACCCCCTCACAGGTTAGCAATCAGCCCCAGCATTTT,CASSTPSQVSNQPQHF
TRBJ1-4,.,.,TRBV6-6,TGTGCCAGCAGAACCGGCATACCGGCTGAAAAACTGTTTTTT,CASRTGIPAEKLFF
TRBJ1-1,few,.,TRBV5-1,TGCGCCAGCAGCTTGGACCGGACAATGAACACTGAAGCTTTCTTT,CASSLDRTMNTEAFF
TRBJ2-3,few,.,TRBV5-1,TGCGCCAGCACAAAGGTGGCTAGCACAGATACGCAGTATTTT,CASTKVASTDTQYF
TRBJ1-1,.,.,TRBV7-9,TGTGCCAGCAGCTTAGAAGGGGGCACTGAAGCTTTCTTT,CASSLEGGTEAFF
TRBJ1-5,.,.,TRBV2,TGTGCCAGCAGTGAAACCGGGACGGCGTATGGGGATCAGCCCCAGCATTTT,CASSETGTAYGDQPQHF
TRBJ1-2,.,.,TRBV5-1,TGCGCCAGCAGCTTGGAAACAGGGTCCTATGGCTACACCTTC,CASSLETGSYGYTF
TRBJ1-2,few,.,TRBV28,TGTGCCAGCAGTTTAGCAACAGGGCCTAACTATGGCTACACCTTC,CASSLATGPNYGYTF
TRBJ2-3,.,.,TRBV7-9,TGTGCCAGCAGCTTAGAGAGCGCAGATACGCAGTATTTT,CASSLESADTQYF
TRBJ2-3,.,TRBD1,TRBV5-1,TGCGCCAGCAGCGTACAGGGGGGCACAGATACGCAGTATTTT,CASSVQGGTDTQYF
TRBJ1-2,.,.,TRBV29-1,TGCAGCGCCAACGCCGGTAAACCTAGTGACTATGGCTACACCTTC,CSANAGKPSDYGYTF
TRBJ2-3,.,TRBD1,TRBV6-1,TGTGCCAGCAGTCAAGGACAGGGGGCAAGCACAGATACGCAGTATTTT,CASSQGQGASTDTQYF
TRBJ1-3,.,TRBD1,TRBV6-5,TGTGCCAGCAGTGGACAGGGTTCTGGAAACACCATATATTTT,CASSGQGSGNTIYF
TRBJ2-5,.,TRBD2,TRBV7-9,TGTGCCAGCAGCCCGAACCCCGGGACTAGCATAGAGACCCAGTACTTC,CASSPNPGTSIETQYF
TRBJ2-3,.,TRBD2,TRBV7-9,TGTGCCAGCAGCTTAGCGCTAATTCCGGGGGGGCCGACCGATACGCAGTATTTT,CASSLALIPGGPTDTQYF
TRBJ2-1,.,TRBD2,TRBV4-1,TGCGCCAGCAGCCAAGAGGGAAGCGGGGGGGCCAGGCAGTTCTTC,CASSQEGSGGARQFF
TRBJ1-1,.,.,TRBV23-1,TGCGCCAGCGAGCGCCGGACTGAAGCTTTCTTT,CASERRTEAFF
TRBJ2-1,.,TRBD2,TRBV5-1,TGCGCCAGCAGCTTCCAGGGACTAGCGGGGGTGAATGAGCAGTTCTTC,CASSFQGLAGVNEQFF
TRBJ2-1,.,.,TRBV19,TGTGCCAGTAGCAGGGTTTTCAATGAGCAGTTCTTC,CASSRVFNEQFF
TRBJ2-1,.,.,TRBV12-5,TGTGCTAGTGGTTTGGTACTTGGTCCACGGAGCTCCTACAATGAGCAGTTCTTC,CASGLVLGPRSSYNEQFF
TRBJ1-1,few,.,TRBV7-9,TGTGCCAGCAGCTTAGACGGGACAACCGCTGAAGCTTTCTTT,CASSLDGTTAEAFF
TRBJ1-3,.,TRBD1,TRBV5-5,TGTGCCAGCAGCCCCAACGGGCAGGGGGCTGGAAACACCATATATTTT,CASSPNGQGAGNTIYF
TRBJ1-6,.,TRBD1,TRBV19,TGTGCCAGTAGTTCTCAGGGGGCGGATGGTTCACCCCTCCACTTT,CASSSQGADGSPLHF
TRBJ1-3,.,.,TRBV6-6,TGTGCCGAGACAGATGGAGGAAACACCATATATTTT,CAETDGGNTIYF
TRBJ1-5,once,TRBD1,TRBV7-2,TGTGCCAGCAGCCAGCGACAGGGGGCGGAGTCGGGCAATCAGCCCCAGCATTTT,CASSQRQGAESGNQPQHF
TRBJ1-6,.,.,TRBV6-5,TGTGCCAGCAGTCCCGCGGGGGAGGGTAATTCACCCCTCCACTTT,CASSPAGEGNSPLHF
TRBJ1-5,.,.,TRBV6-6,TGTGCCAGCAGTTATGAACGGTATAGCAATCAGCCCCAGCATTTT,CASSYERYSNQPQHF
TRBJ1-5,.,.,TRBV4-1,TGCGCCAGCAGCCCTGCCGTTGGGGGGGGGCGAGGCAATCAGCCCCAGCATTTT,CASSPAVGGGRGNQPQHF